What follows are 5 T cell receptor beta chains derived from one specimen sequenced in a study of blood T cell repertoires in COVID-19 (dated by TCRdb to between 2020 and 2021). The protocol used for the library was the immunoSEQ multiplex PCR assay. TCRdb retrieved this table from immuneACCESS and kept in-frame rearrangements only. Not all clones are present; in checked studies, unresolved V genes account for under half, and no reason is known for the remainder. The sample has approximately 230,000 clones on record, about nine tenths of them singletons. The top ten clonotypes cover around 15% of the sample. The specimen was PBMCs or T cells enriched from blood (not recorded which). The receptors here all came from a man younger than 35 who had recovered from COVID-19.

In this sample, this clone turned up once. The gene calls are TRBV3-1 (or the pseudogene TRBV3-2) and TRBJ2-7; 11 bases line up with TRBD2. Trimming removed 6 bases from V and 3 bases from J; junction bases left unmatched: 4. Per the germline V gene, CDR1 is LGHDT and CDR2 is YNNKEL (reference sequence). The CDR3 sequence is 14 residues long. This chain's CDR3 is CASSSTSGIYEQYF. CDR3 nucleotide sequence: TGTGCCAGCAGTTCGACTAGCGGGATCTACGAGCAGTACTTC.

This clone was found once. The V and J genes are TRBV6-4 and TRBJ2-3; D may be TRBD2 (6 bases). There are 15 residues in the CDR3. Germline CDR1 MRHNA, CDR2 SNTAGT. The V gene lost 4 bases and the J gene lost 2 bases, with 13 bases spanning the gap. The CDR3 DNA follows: TGTGCCAGCAGTGGCCGTTGGGGGGACACAGATACGCAGTATTTT. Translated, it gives CASSGRWGDTDTQYF.

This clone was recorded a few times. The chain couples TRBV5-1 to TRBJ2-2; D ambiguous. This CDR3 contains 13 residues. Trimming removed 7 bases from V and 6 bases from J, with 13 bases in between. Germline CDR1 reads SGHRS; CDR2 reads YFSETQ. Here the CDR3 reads CASRVESAGELFF. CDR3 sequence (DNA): TGCGCCAGCCGTGTGGAGTCGGCCGGGGAGCTGTTTTTT.

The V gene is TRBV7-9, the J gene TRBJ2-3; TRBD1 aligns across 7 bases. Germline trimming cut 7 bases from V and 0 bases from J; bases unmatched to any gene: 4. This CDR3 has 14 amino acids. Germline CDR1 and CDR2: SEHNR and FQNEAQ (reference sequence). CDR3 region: CASNMGQSTDTQYF. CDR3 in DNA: TGTGCCAGCAATATGGGACAGAGCACAGATACGCAGTATTTT.

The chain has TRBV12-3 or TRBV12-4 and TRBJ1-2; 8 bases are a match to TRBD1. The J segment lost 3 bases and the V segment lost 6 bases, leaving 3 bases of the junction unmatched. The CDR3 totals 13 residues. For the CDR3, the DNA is TGTGCCAGCAGCTGGGGACAGGACTATGGCTACACCTTC. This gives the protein CASSWGQDYGYTF.